This T cell receptor beta chain stems from a study of cytomegalovirus exposure and HLA in healthy donors. The PCR was carried out with 60 Vbeta primers and 13 Jbeta primers. Generated by immunoSEQ multiplex PCR, the TCRdb table keeps only in-frame clones and is missing some. This table has about 160,000 clones, roughly 70% appearing once. Among the donors, all were healthy bone marrow donors. There are a few counts of this clone. Its cognate antigen is unknown. Study-wide results and caveats: It was reported that TCR beta sequences correctly inferred the HLA-A and HLA-B alleles for most subjects. TRBV6-2, TRBV6-3 and some other V segments were excluded as indistinguishable. About 87% or about 30% of the time was how often most TCR beta V segments were productive, according to an earlier analysis.

After removal of 5 bases from V and 6 bases from J, the junction contained 8 bases not matched to a gene. CDR3 size: 14 residues. CDR1 and CDR2 (germline): SNHLY, FYNNEI. The source is a woman in her 50s in good health and CMV-seropositive. The V call is TRBV2, the J call TRBJ1-1, with TRBD1 matching 8 bases. The sample was PBMCs. CDR3 residues: CASSTDRGVSEAFF. For the CDR3, the DNA is TGTGCCAGCAGTACTGACAGGGGTGTTTCTGAAGCTTTCTTT.